A selection of T cell receptor beta chains follows, all from one sample in a study of shared clonotypes between healthy human individuals. Using immunoSEQ multiplex PCR, the repertoire was profiled, and TCRdb retains in-frame clones only, with some absent. The sample contains 2 million to 3 million clones, roughly 93% of which appear only once. Sequencing was carried out using naive CD4+ T cells from PBMCs. The origin of the receptors is a man between 18 and 35 years old in good health. Some clones in this sample may be carry-over from other donors' samples. Both conserved end residues are part of each CDR3. D genes are given only for firm matches. Size is omitted from some rows. Given values are once, few, many or a class for expanded clones.

D gene: TRBD1; CDR3 length: 16; clone size: -; J gene: TRBJ1-2; V gene: TRBV27; CDR3 protein: CASRERDTTGVYGYTF; CDR3 DNA: TGTGCCAGCAGGGAGCGTGATACGACAGGGGTCTATGGCTACACCTTC
D gene: -; CDR3 length: 14; clone size: -; J gene: TRBJ2-7; V gene: TRBV18; CDR3 protein: CASSTGRGLNEQYF; CDR3 DNA: TGTGCCAGCTCTACGGGGAGGGGGCTAAACGAGCAGTACTTC
D gene: TRBD2; CDR3 length: 21; clone size: -; J gene: TRBJ2-4; V gene: TRBV4-1; CDR3 protein: CASSQDRDLAGGLLAKNIQYF; CDR3 DNA: TGCGCCAGCAGCCAAGATCGGGACCTAGCGGGAGGTTTACTAGCCAAAAACATTCAGTACTTC
D gene: -; CDR3 length: 14; clone size: once; J gene: TRBJ2-3; V gene: TRBV6-5; CDR3 protein: CASSTPYEADTQYF; CDR3 DNA: TGTGCCAGCAGTACCCCCTATGAGGCAGATACGCAGTATTTT
D gene: -; CDR3 length: 16; clone size: once; J gene: TRBJ1-5; V gene: TRBV15; CDR3 protein: CATSREGPTSNQPQHF; CDR3 DNA: TGTGCCACCAGCAGGGAAGGTCCTACTAGCAATCAGCCCCAGCATTTT
D gene: TRBD2; CDR3 length: 16; clone size: -; J gene: TRBJ2-1; V gene: TRBV5-1; CDR3 protein: CASSLGLAGFYNEQFF; CDR3 DNA: TGCGCCAGCAGCTTGGGACTAGCGGGTTTTTACAATGAGCAGTTCTTC
D gene: -; CDR3 length: 12; clone size: -; J gene: TRBJ1-1; V gene: TRBV18; CDR3 protein: CASSSRGDEAFF; CDR3 DNA: TGTGCCAGCTCATCCCGGGGGGACGAAGCTTTCTTT
D gene: -; CDR3 length: 16; clone size: -; J gene: TRBJ2-3; V gene: TRBV5-1; CDR3 protein: CASSLGAGRTTDTQYF; CDR3 DNA: TGCGCCAGCAGCTTGGGGGCGGGGCGGACCACAGATACGCAGTATTTT
D gene: -; CDR3 length: 11; clone size: -; J gene: TRBJ1-2; V gene: TRBV28; CDR3 protein: CASGTGYGYTF; CDR3 DNA: TGTGCCAGCGGAACGGGTTATGGCTACACCTTC
D gene: -; CDR3 length: 15; clone size: -; J gene: TRBJ1-4; V gene: TRBV28; CDR3 protein: CASQALPGANEKLFF; CDR3 DNA: TGTGCCAGCCAAGCCCTTCCCGGGGCTAATGAAAAACTGTTTTTT
D gene: TRBD1; CDR3 length: 14; clone size: -; J gene: TRBJ1-1; V gene: TRBV6-6; CDR3 protein: CASSYGQGVGEAFF; CDR3 DNA: TGTGCCAGCAGTTACGGACAGGGGGTTGGGGAAGCTTTCTTT
D gene: TRBD2; CDR3 length: 15; clone size: -; J gene: TRBJ2-7; V gene: TRBV5-5; CDR3 protein: CASSLVAGGVYEQYF; CDR3 DNA: TGTGCCAGCAGCTTGGTAGCGGGAGGGGTCTACGAGCAGTACTTC
D gene: TRBD1; CDR3 length: 15; clone size: -; J gene: TRBJ2-7; V gene: TRBV7-9; CDR3 protein: CASSPPGQGSYEQYF; CDR3 DNA: TGTGCCAGCAGCCCACCGGGACAGGGGAGTTACGAGCAGTACTTC
D gene: -; CDR3 length: 15; clone size: -; J gene: TRBJ2-6; V gene: TRBV28; CDR3 protein: CASSTSGAGANVLTF; CDR3 DNA: TGTGCCAGCAGTACATCAGGGGCTGGGGCCAACGTCCTGACTTTC
D gene: TRBD2; CDR3 length: 17; clone size: -; J gene: TRBJ2-5; V gene: TRBV9; CDR3 protein: CASSVGRASGRGETQYF; CDR3 DNA: TGTGCCAGCAGCGTAGGTCGGGCTAGCGGGAGGGGGGAGACCCAGTACTTC
D gene: -; CDR3 length: 13; clone size: once; J gene: TRBJ2-1; V gene: TRBV5-1; CDR3 protein: CASSFHGKTEQFF; CDR3 DNA: TGCGCCAGCAGCTTTCACGGGAAGACTGAGCAGTTCTTC
D gene: -; CDR3 length: 13; clone size: few; J gene: TRBJ1-1; V gene: TRBV28; CDR3 protein: CASSPGLNTEAFF; CDR3 DNA: TGTGCCAGCAGCCCCGGGCTGAACACTGAAGCTTTCTTT
D gene: -; CDR3 length: 15; clone size: -; J gene: TRBJ2-7; V gene: TRBV15; CDR3 protein: CATAKYRSNSYEQYF; CDR3 DNA: TGTGCCACCGCCAAATACAGGTCAAACTCCTACGAGCAGTACTTC
D gene: -; CDR3 length: 15; clone size: -; J gene: TRBJ1-3; V gene: TRBV7-9; CDR3 protein: CASSLGAGSGNTIYF; CDR3 DNA: TGTGCCAGCAGCTTAGGGGCGGGCTCTGGAAACACCATATATTTT
D gene: -; CDR3 length: 14; clone size: -; J gene: TRBJ1-4; V gene: TRBV7-2; CDR3 protein: CASRPGWGNEKLFF; CDR3 DNA: TGTGCCAGCAGACCAGGGTGGGGGAATGAAAAACTGTTTTTT
D gene: -; CDR3 length: 14; clone size: -; J gene: TRBJ1-5; V gene: TRBV2; CDR3 protein: CASSDGQGDQPQHF; CDR3 DNA: TGTGCCAGCAGTGACGGTCAGGGTGATCAGCCCCAGCATTTT